These 20 T cell receptor beta chains came from one sample sequenced in a study of shared clonotypes between healthy human individuals. Data came from immunoSEQ multiplex PCR; TCRdb stores just in-frame clones and leaves some out. The sample yields about 2 million clones, about 95% seen once. CD45RO-negative, CCR7-positively selected cells formed the naive CD8 fraction, excluding terminally differentiated effector memory CD45RA+ cells. Sequenced sample: naive CD8+ T cells sorted from blood. These receptors originate from a man between 18 and 35 years old in good health.

The CDR3 bases are TGTGCCAGCGAGGGGGGGGATTACGAGCAGTACTTC. Its translation is CASEGGDYEQYF. V and J are TRBV2 and TRBJ2-7; tentatively, D is TRBD2 (7 bases). Germline V CDR1 and CDR2: SNHLY, FYNNEI. With 8 bases removed from V and 4 bases from J, the gap between germline ends came to 12 bases. This CDR3 is built from 12 residues.

The chain couples TRBV9 to TRBJ2-2; the D is unclear. Trimming cost V 4 bases and J 5 bases, with 15 bases left between them. The CDR3 runs 15 residues. CDR1 is SGDLS and CDR2 is YYNGEE in the germline V gene. This chain's CDR3 is CASSPARLETGELFF. In nucleotides, the CDR3 is TGTGCCAGCAGCCCAGCTAGGCTAGAGACCGGGGAGCTGTTTTTT. Together with reference TRBV9 and TRBJ2-2, the CDR3 gives the full variable domain: DSGVTQTPKHLITATGQRVTLRCSPRSGDLSVYWYQQSLDQGLQFLIQYYNGEERAKGNILERFSAQQFPDLHSELNLSSLELGDSALYFCASSPARLETGELFFGEGSRLTVL.

The chain combines TRBV6-1 with TRBJ2-7; 8 bases agree with TRBD1. This CDR3 comprises 15 residues. Per the germline V gene, CDR1 is MNHNS and CDR2 is SASEGT. J was trimmed by 0 bases and V by 4 bases; bases with no gene match: 5. CDR3 in DNA: TGTGCCAGCAGTGGGGGGACAGGTGCCTCCTACGAGCAGTACTTC. Its translation is CASSGGTGASYEQYF.

The chain employs TRBV4-2 and TRBJ1-6, with 7 bases fitting TRBD1. Germline CDR1 is LGHNA and CDR2 is YNFKEQ. The CDR3 runs 15 residues. J gave up 9 bases and V 4 bases, and 9 bases lay outside the gene matches. The CDR3 loop is CASSPETGVGSPLHF. The CDR3 DNA reads as TGTGCCAGCAGCCCTGAAACAGGGGTGGGTTCACCCCTCCACTTT.

V is TRBV21-1 and J is TRBJ2-7; TRBD2 is the table's D call, not checked against the DNA. TRBV21-1 is tagged as a pseudogene. The CDR3 is made up of 13 amino acids. CDR3 nucleotides: TGTGCCAGAAACCCGGGACTAGGCTACGAGCAGTACTTC. It is translated as CARNPGLGYEQYF.

V gene TRBV27 combines with J gene TRBJ2-7, with D tentatively TRBD2 (6 bases). Trimming pared 4 bases from V and 4 bases from J, leaving 14 bases between. The CDR3 has 14 amino acids. Germline V gene lookup returns CDR1 MNHEY and CDR2 SMNVEV (reference sequence). CDR3 DNA: TGTGCCAGCAGTTATGACGGGAGCCAATACGAGCAGTACTTC. Translation: CASSYDGSQYEQYF.

The rearrangement joins TRBV6-1 to TRBJ2-7, with 14 bases identical to TRBD2. V shed 4 bases and J 1 base; nucleotides not matched to a gene: 12. Germline V lookup: CDR1 MNHNS, CDR2 SASEGT. The CDR3 consists of 19 residues. The CDR3 coding sequence is TGTGCCAGCAGTGGGGTCGGGACTAGCGGGGGCCGTCTTTCCTACGAGCAGTACTTC. Its translation is CASSGVGTSGGRLSYEQYF.

The chain combines TRBV5-4 with TRBJ1-2; D is uncertain. The CDR3 spans 11 residues. Germline V gene data show CDR1 as SGHNT and CDR2 as YYREEE (reference sequence). The V gene lost 9 bases and the J gene lost 2 bases, with 8 bases spanning the gap. CDR3: CATQDNYGYTF. The CDR3 nucleotides are TGTGCCACCCAGGACAACTATGGCTACACCTTC.

The chain carries TRBV7-9 and TRBJ2-2, with D unclear. V was cut by 6 bases and J by 9 bases, with 11 bases left in between. Germline-derived CDR1 and CDR2 are SEHNR and FQNEAQ (reference sequence). The CDR3 has 12 residues. The CDR3 is CASRPTSRELFF. The CDR3 DNA reads TGTGCCAGCAGGCCGACATCTAGGGAGCTGTTTTTT.

This chain links TRBV28 with TRBJ1-5; D gene uncertain. The V gene lost 5 bases and the J gene lost 3 bases, with 11 bases spanning the gap. Germline V CDR1 and CDR2: MDHEN, SYDVKM. The CDR3 totals 14 residues. The CDR3 sequence: CASSLRKYNQPQHF. The CDR3 bases are TGTGCCAGCAGTCTGCGGAAGTACAATCAGCCCCAGCATTTT.

This clone is a singleton in its sample. V usage is TRBV13 and J usage is TRBJ2-7, with a possible D match to TRBD1 (5 bases). The germline V and J ends were trimmed by 5 bases and 5 bases, with 16 bases remaining between them. CDR3 length: 14 amino acids. CDR1 and CDR2 from the germline V gene are PRHDT and FYEKMQ (reference sequence). CDR3 region: CASSALSVGDEQYF. DNA for the CDR3: TGTGCCAGCAGCGCTCTTTCGGTAGGGGACGAGCAGTACTTC.

This clone was seen only once. The rearrangement joins TRBV4-1 to TRBJ2-7; a possible D gene is TRBD1 (6 bases). Germline V gives CDR1 MGHRA, CDR2 YSYEKL. The CDR3 has 15 amino acids. Trimming stripped 4 bases from V and 1 base from J, with 14 bases between. Here the CDR3 reads CASSRLTTGSYEQYF. CDR3 coding DNA: TGCGCCAGCAGCCGCCTTACAACAGGGTCCTACGAGCAGTACTTC.

V usage is TRBV7-9 and J usage is TRBJ1-1; tentative D call: TRBD1 (5 bases). CDR3 length: 16 residues. The V gene's germline CDR1 is SEHNR and CDR2 FQNEAQ (reference sequence). The ends were cut back, 2 bases at V and 0 bases at J, with 13 bases in the middle. The CDR3 nucleotides are TGTGCCAGCAGCTTAAAGGGACCCCTGATGAACACTGAAGCTTTCTTT. Translation gives CASSLKGPLMNTEAFF.

The chain links TRBV7-9 to TRBJ2-1, with D perhaps matching TRBD2 (5 bases). From germline, CDR1 is SEHNR and CDR2 FQNEAQ (reference sequence). The CDR3 is made up of 15 amino acids. V gave up 5 bases and J gave up 6 bases, with 17 bases separating them. The CDR3 DNA reads TGTGCCAGCAGCCCTGTCCTTGACTACGGCAATGAGCAGTTCTTC. This sequence encodes CASSPVLDYGNEQFF.

The rearrangement joins TRBV7-9 to TRBJ2-7; no firm D call. V was trimmed by 1 base and J by 5 bases, leaving 6 bases between them. CDR3 length: 12 amino acids. Germline V gene data show CDR1 as SEHNR and CDR2 as FQNEAQ (reference sequence). The CDR3 spells CASSLVVDEQYF. CDR3 in DNA: TGTGCCAGCAGCTTAGTAGTAGACGAGCAGTACTTC. The whole variable domain, filled in from reference TRBV7-9 and TRBJ2-7, reads DTGVSQNPRHKITKRGQNVTFRCDPISEHNRLYWYRQTLGQGPEFLTYFQNEAQLEKSRLLSDRFSAERPKGSFSTLEIQRTEQGDSAMYLCASSLVVDEQYFGPGTRLTVT.

This chain links TRBV30 with TRBJ1-1; no firm D call. The V end was cut by 0 bases, the J end by 6 bases, with 5 bases between. The CDR3 has 11 residues. Germline loops: CDR1 GTSNPN, CDR2 SVGIG (reference sequence). The chain's CDR3 is CAWSVISEAFF. The CDR3 DNA reads as TGTGCCTGGAGTGTAATCTCTGAAGCTTTCTTT.

The rearrangement links TRBV29-1 to TRBJ1-1; D is perhaps TRBD1 (6 bases). Trimming pared 6 bases from V and 4 bases from J, leaving 24 bases between. The length of the CDR3 is 16 residues. The germline gives CDR1 SQVTM, CDR2 ANQGSEA. The CDR3 spells CSVEFRDTFRGTEAFF. CDR3 DNA sequence: TGCAGCGTCGAATTCCGGGACACCTTCCGCGGCACTGAAGCTTTCTTT.

The chain carries TRBV7-8 and TRBJ2-5; 7 bases agree with TRBD2. Trimming cost V 6 bases and J 5 bases; bases outside gene matches: 6. This CDR3 comprises 13 residues. Germline V gene sequence: CDR1 SGHVS, CDR2 FQNEAQ. The CDR3: CASSPGGWETQYF. The DNA for the CDR3 is TGTGCCAGCAGTCCGGGGGGTTGGGAGACCCAGTACTTC. The full variable domain, its missing parts supplied by reference TRBV7-8 and TRBJ2-5, is GAGVSQSPRYKVAKRGQDVALRCDPISGHVSLFWYQQALGQGPEFLTYFQNEAQLDKSGLPSDRFFAERPEGSVSTLKIQRTQQEDSAVYLCASSPGGWETQYFGPGTRLLVL.

The chain combines TRBV15 with TRBJ2-1; TRBD2 aligns across 8 bases. The junction had 5 bases not matched to a gene; V was cut back by 0 bases and J by 7 bases. In germline, CDR1 is LNHNV, CDR2 YYDKDF (reference sequence). The CDR3 runs 15 residues. The CDR3 loop is CATSRDAGTSNEQFF. In DNA form, the CDR3 reads TGTGCCACCAGCAGAGATGCCGGGACTAGTAATGAGCAGTTCTTC.

The table lists this clone with a count of one. This same CDR3 is encoded by further DNA sequences in the sample. The chain joins TRBV19 to TRBJ2-7; the D is unclear. CDR3 size: 12 residues. CDR1 and CDR2 (germline): LNHDA, SQIVND (reference sequence). The V and J ends lost 3 bases and 3 bases respectively, with 6 bases between them. CDR3 protein: CASSISGYEQYF. The DNA of the CDR3 is TGTGCCAGTAGTATCTCAGGCTACGAGCAGTACTTC.